Listed below are T cell receptor beta chains from one sample, sequenced in a study of T cells in Graves' hyperthyroidism and ophthalmopathy. TCRdb reprocessed the multiplex PCR reads via MiXCR and lists one record per CDR3 protein. Counted here are 45,000 to 55,000 distinct CDR3 sequences, roughly 56% occurring once; the ten biggest clones make up over 30%. Material for sequencing was peripheral blood or thyroid tissue (not recorded which). The receptors originated from a man younger than 35 with Graves' hyperthyroidism. Both conserved end residues are part of each CDR3. The D gene is left open where the match is weak. Expanded clones are given a class, and other clones once, few, many or no size at all.

cdr3_aa	cdr3_nt	v_call	j_call	clone_size	d_call
CASIGTASYEQYF	TGTGCCAGCATTGGGACAGCTTCCTACGAGCAGTACTTC	TRBV6-2/TRBV6-3	TRBJ2-7	many	TRBD1
CASSVSPGIPQHF	TGTGCCAGCAGTGTATCTCCGGGGATCCCCCAGCATTTT	TRBV2	TRBJ1-5	-	-
CSARDLVNGHTEAFF	TGCAGTGCTAGAGACTTGGTCAATGGGCACACTGAAGCTTTCTTT	TRBV20-1	TRBJ1-1	-	-
CAWRPQTVTEAFF	TGTGCCTGGAGGCCCCAGACAGTCACTGAAGCTTTCTTT	TRBV30	TRBJ1-1	few	-
CSASGQHNEQYF	TGCAGTGCTAGTGGACAACACAACGAGCAGTACTTC	TRBV20-1	TRBJ2-7	few	-
CAWSREFRYTF	TGTGCCTGGTCCCGGGAGTTTCGCTACACCTTC	TRBV30	TRBJ1-2	many	-
CASSDHGRNYGYTF	TGTGCCAGCAGTGACCACGGGAGAAACTATGGCTACACCTTC	TRBV25-1	TRBJ1-2	few	-
CASSIRDTGAYEQYF	TGTGCCAGCAGTATTCGGGACACTGGCGCCTACGAGCAGTACTTC	TRBV28	TRBJ2-7	many	-
CASSLEFRSPLHF	TGTGCCAGCAGTTTAGAGTTTCGGTCACCCCTCCACTTT	TRBV27	TRBJ1-6	many	-
CASSSRDRGLDYGYTF	TGTGCCAGCAGCTCCCGGGACAGGGGACTCGACTATGGCTACACCTTC	TRBV7-6	TRBJ1-2	-	TRBD1
CASYDVRANVLTF	TGTGCCAGCTATGACGTCCGGGCCAACGTCCTGACTTTC	TRBV5-4	TRBJ2-6	many	-
CASSYRGDSPLHF	TGTGCCAGCAGCTACAGGGGTGATTCACCCCTCCACTTT	TRBV11-3	TRBJ1-6	-	TRBD1
CASSSLTTTEAFF	TGTGCCAGCAGCTCGCTAACAACGACTGAAGCTTTCTTT	TRBV7-3	TRBJ1-1	-	-
CASSPSPYEQYF	TGTGCCAGCAGCCCAAGCCCCTACGAGCAGTACTTC	TRBV7-9	TRBJ2-7	medium-sized	-
CASSLAVGSNEKLSF	TGTGCCAGCAGCTTAGCGGTCGGAAGTAATGAGAAACTGTCTTTT	TRBV7-9	TRBJ1-4	once	-
CASSPRLGDFRYTEAFF	TGTGCCAGCAGCCCCCGGTTGGGAGACTTCAGGTACACTGAAGCTTTCTTT	TRBV6-2/TRBV6-3	TRBJ1-1	many	-
CASSLETGSSYNSPLHF	TGTGCCAGCAGCTTAGAGACAGGGAGCTCCTATAATTCACCCCTCCACTTT	TRBV7-6	TRBJ1-6	-	TRBD1
CASSPPATRSEQYF	TGTGCCAGCTCACCGCCCGCTACCCGGAGCGAGCAGTACTTC	TRBV9	TRBJ2-7	-	-